This T cell receptor beta chain was recovered during a study of cytomegalovirus exposure and HLA in healthy donors. Study results and limitations: The majority of TCR sequences were rare, yet some public TCRs appeared in many donors. TCR beta V- and J-gene trimming was later associated with a missense DCLRE1C variant.

The table lists this clone with a few counts. The antigen is undetermined. This CDR3 has 16 residues. Germline V gene lookup returns CDR1 WSHSY and CDR2 SAAADI. Trimming stripped 2 bases from V and 7 bases from J, with 17 bases between. It was with 60 Vbeta and 13 Jbeta primers that the PCR ran. Generated by immunoSEQ multiplex PCR, the TCRdb table keeps only in-frame clones and is missing some. The data hold under 200,000 clones, with roughly 13% observed a single time. Source material: PBMCs. This receptor was identified in a man in his fifties in good health and CMV-seropositive. The J gene is TRBJ1-4, the V gene TRBV10-2; tentatively, D is TRBD1 (5 bases). Here the CDR3 reads CASSEGGRGLGEKLFF. The CDR3 nucleotides read TGCGCCAGCAGTGAGGGGGGGAGGGGCCTAGGTGAAAAACTGTTTTTT.